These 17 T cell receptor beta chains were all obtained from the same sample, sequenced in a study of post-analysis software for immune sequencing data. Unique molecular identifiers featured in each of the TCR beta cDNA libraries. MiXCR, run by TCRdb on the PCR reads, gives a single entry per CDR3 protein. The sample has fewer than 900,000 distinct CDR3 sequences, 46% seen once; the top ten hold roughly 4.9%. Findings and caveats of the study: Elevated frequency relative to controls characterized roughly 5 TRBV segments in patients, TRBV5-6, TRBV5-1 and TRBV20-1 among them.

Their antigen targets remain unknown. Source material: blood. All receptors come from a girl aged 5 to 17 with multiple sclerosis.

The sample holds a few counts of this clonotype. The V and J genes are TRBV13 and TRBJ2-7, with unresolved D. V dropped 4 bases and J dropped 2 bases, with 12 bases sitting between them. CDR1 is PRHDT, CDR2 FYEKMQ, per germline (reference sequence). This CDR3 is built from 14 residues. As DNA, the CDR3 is TGTGCCAGCAGCTCCGTTGTAGGAACCTACGAGCAGTACTTC. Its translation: CASSSVVGTYEQYF.

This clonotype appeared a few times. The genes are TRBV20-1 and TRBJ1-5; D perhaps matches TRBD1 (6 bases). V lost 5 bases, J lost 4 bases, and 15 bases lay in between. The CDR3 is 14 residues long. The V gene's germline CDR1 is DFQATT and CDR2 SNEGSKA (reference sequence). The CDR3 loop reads CSARGWDTNQPQHF. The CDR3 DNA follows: TGCAGTGCTCGGGGGTGGGACACAAATCAGCCCCAGCATTTT.

The DNA for the CDR3 is TGCGCCAGCAGTCGGGGTACAGGGGAAAACAATGAGCAGTTCTTC. Protein sequence: CASSRGTGENNEQFF. The chain joins TRBV5-1 to TRBJ2-1; TRBD1 matches at 7 bases. The CDR3 extends over 15 amino acids. J was trimmed by 5 bases and V by 5 bases; bases with no gene match: 10. Per germline, CDR1 SGHRS and CDR2 YFSETQ. Drawing the rest from reference TRBV5-1 and TRBJ2-1, the complete variable domain is KAGVTQTPRYLIKTRGQQVTLSCSPISGHRSVSWYQQTPGQGLQFLFEYFSETQRNKGNFPGRFSGRQFSNSRSEMNVSTLELGDSALYLCASSRGTGENNEQFFGPGTRLTVL.

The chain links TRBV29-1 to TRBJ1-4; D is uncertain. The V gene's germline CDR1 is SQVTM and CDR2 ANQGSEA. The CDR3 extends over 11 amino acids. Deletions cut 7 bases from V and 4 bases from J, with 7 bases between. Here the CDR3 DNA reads TGCAGCGCCTGGAATAATGAAAAACTGTTTTTT. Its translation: CSAWNNEKLFF.

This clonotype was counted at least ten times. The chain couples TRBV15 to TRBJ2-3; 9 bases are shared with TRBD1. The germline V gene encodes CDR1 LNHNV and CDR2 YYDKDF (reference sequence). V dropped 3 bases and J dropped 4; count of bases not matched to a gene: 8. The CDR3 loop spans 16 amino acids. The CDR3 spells CATSREQGASADTQYF. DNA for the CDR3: TGTGCCACCAGCAGGGAACAGGGGGCTAGCGCAGATACGCAGTATTTT.

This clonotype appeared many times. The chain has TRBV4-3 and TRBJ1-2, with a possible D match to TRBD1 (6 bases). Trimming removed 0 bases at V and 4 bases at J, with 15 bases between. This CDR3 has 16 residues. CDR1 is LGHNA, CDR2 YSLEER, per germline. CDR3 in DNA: TGCGCCAGCAGCCAAGAATTGGCAGGGGAAGGCTATGGCTACACCTTC. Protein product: CASSQELAGEGYGYTF.

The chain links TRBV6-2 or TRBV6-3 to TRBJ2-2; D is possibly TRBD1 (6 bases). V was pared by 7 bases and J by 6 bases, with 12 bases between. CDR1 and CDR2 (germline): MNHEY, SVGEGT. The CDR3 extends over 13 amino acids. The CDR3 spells CASNEDRPGELFF. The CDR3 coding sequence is TGTGCCAGCAACGAGGACAGACCCGGGGAGCTGTTTTTT.

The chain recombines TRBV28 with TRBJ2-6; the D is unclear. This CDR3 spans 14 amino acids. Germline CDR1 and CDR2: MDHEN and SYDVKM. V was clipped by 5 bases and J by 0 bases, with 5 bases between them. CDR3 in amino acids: CASSRYSGANVLTF. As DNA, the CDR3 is TGTGCCAGCAGTCGGTACTCTGGGGCCAACGTCCTGACTTTC.

In nucleotides, the CDR3 is TGCAGTGCTCTCCTAGCGGGAGGGCCTAGAGATACGCAGTATTTT. Protein: CSALLAGGPRDTQYF. The J gene is TRBJ2-3, the V gene TRBV20-1; 12 nucleotides line up with TRBD2. Looked up from germline, CDR1 is DFQATT and CDR2 is SNEGSKA (reference sequence). The CDR3 extends over 15 amino acids. V was clipped by 5 bases and J by 5 bases; unmatched bases: 8.

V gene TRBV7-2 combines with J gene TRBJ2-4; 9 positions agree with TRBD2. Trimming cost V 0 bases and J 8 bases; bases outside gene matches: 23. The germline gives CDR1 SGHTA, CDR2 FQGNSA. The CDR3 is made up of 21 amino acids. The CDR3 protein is CASSLAGVTFSSGSKRYIQYF. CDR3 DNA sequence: TGTGCCAGCAGCTTAGCTGGAGTTACCTTCAGTAGCGGGAGTAAGAGGTACATTCAGTACTTC. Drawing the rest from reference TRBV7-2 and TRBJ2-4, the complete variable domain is GAGVSQSPSNKVTEKGKDVELRCDPISGHTALYWYRQSLGQGLEFLIYFQGNSAPDKSGLPSDRFSAERTGGSVSTLTIQRTQQEDSAVYLCASSLAGVTFSSGSKRYIQYFGAGTRLSVL.

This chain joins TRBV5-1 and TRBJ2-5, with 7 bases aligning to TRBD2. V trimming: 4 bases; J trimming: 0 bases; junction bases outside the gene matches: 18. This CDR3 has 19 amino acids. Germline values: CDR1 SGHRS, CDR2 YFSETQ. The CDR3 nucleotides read TGCGCCAGCAGCGTCCCCTTCGCCGCGGGAGAGGTTCACCAAGAGACCCAGTACTTC. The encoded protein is CASSVPFAAGEVHQETQYF.

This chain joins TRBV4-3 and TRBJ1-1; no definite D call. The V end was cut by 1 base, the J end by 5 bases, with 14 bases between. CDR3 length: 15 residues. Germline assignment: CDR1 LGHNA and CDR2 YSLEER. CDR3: CASSQGGRRETEAFF. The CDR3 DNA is TGCGCCAGCAGCCAAGGTGGCAGGCGGGAGACTGAAGCTTTCTTT.

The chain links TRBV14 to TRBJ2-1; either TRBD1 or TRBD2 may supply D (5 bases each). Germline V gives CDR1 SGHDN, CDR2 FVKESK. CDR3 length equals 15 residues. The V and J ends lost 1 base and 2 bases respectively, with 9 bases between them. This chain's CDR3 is CASSQGDRTYNEQFF. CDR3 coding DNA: TGTGCCAGCAGCCAAGGGGACCGAACCTACAATGAGCAGTTCTTC.

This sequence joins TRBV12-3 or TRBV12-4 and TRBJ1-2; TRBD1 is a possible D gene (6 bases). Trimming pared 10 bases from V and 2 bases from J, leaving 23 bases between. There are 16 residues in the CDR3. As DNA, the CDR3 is TGTGCCACCCTCCCCGAGGGGGAAAGGAAGAACTATGGCTACACCTTC. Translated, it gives CATLPEGERKNYGYTF.

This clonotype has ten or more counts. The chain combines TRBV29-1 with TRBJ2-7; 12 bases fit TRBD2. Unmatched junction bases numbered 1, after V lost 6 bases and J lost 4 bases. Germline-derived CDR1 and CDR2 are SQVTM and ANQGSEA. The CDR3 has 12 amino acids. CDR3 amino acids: CSVTSGRYEQYF. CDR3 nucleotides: TGCAGCGTGACTAGCGGGAGATACGAGCAGTACTTC.

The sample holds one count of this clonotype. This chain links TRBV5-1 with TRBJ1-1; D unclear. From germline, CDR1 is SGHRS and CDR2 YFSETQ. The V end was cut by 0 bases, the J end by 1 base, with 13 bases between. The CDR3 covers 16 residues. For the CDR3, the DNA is TGCGCCAGCAGCTTGGCTCAGGTAACGGCGAACACTGAAGCTTTCTTT. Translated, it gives CASSLAQVTANTEAFF.

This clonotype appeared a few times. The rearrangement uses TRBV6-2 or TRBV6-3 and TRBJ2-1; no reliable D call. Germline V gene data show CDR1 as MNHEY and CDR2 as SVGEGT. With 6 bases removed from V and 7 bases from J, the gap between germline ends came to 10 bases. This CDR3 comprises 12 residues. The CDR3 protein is CASSRIRNEQFF. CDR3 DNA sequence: TGTGCCAGCAGCCGTATCAGGAATGAGCAGTTCTTC.